This T cell receptor (beta chain) stems from a study of blood T cells in healthy people across ages. Study context: There was about one barcoded beta molecule captured by template switching per two T cells.

Healthy Caucasian individuals from Russia aged roughly 6 to 90 were enrolled as donors. A J-beta primer mix and a sample-barcoded 5' primer were used in a second PCR of roughly 7 to 12 cycles. One entry per CDR3 protein results from TCRdb running MiXCR on the 5' RACE reads. The sample has some 670,000 distinct CDR3 sequences, 52% seen once. This clonotype was observed a single time. A read error may produce the germline difference seen at one junction end. From germline, CDR1 is MGHRA and CDR2 YSYEKL. This CDR3 is 15 amino acids long. Sequencing input: blood. This chain uses TRBV4-1 with TRBJ1-1; no reliable D call. The TCR comes from a woman older than 75 in good health. The CDR3 spells CASSRVVGGLTGAFF. For the CDR3, the DNA is TGCGCCAGCAGCCGAGTCGTAGGAGGGTTAACTGGAGCTTTCTTT.